The next 5 T cell receptor beta chains were all read from a single sample in a study of T cell repertoires in cytomegalovirus infection. TCRdb re-derived calls from the reads in MiXCR, one entry per CDR3 protein. Counted here are approximately 76,000 distinct CDR3 sequences, roughly 39% occurring once; the ten biggest clones make up approximately 95%. The antigens for these receptors are not known. The source material was CD8+ T cells from cultured PBMCs, sampled from culture after CMV antigen stimulation. The receptors come from a human donor in good health (CMV status not recorded). Some clones in this sample may be carry-over from other donors' samples.

CDR3 coding DNA: TGCAGTGCTAGAGAGATGTTGTTTAACCTTTATAGCAATCAGCCCCAGCATTTT. It encodes CSAREMLFNLYSNQPQHF. This sequence joins TRBV20-1 and TRBJ1-5; D not resolved. V was trimmed by 0 bases and J by 0 bases, leaving 18 bases between them. Germline values: CDR1 DFQATT, CDR2 SNEGSKA (reference sequence). The CDR3 loop spans 18 amino acids.

The chain joins TRBV24-1 to TRBJ2-1; 11 bases align to TRBD2. Germline V gene sequence: CDR1 KGHDR, CDR2 SFDVKD. The V gene end was trimmed by 6 bases and the J gene end by 0 bases; junction bases not matched to a gene: 15. The CDR3 consists of 20 residues. Here the CDR3 reads CATSISLGSGGVSSYNEQFF. The CDR3 DNA follows: TGTGCCACCAGTATATCCTTGGGTAGCGGGGGGGTAAGCTCCTACAATGAGCAGTTCTTC.

J is TRBJ1-2 and V is TRBV6-2 or TRBV6-3; D is uncertain. Per the germline V gene, CDR1 is MNHEY and CDR2 is SVGEGT. The CDR3 length is 11 residues. Trimming removed 10 bases at V and 4 bases at J, with 10 bases between. CDR3 protein: CATFDGYGYTF. The CDR3 coding sequence is TGTGCCACCTTTGACGGCTATGGCTACACCTTC.

This chain links TRBV6-2 or TRBV6-3 with TRBJ2-3; 8 nucleotides agree with TRBD1. The CDR3 consists of 14 residues. Germline CDR1 and CDR2: MNHEY and SVGEGT. J lost 4 bases, V lost 5 bases, and 5 bases had no gene match. The CDR3 DNA reads TGTGCCAGCAGTCAGGACAGGGAAGCAGATACGCAGTATTTT. This sequence encodes CASSQDREADTQYF.

This clonotype showed up many times. The J gene is TRBJ2-7, the V gene TRBV14; D remains unclear. V lost 8 bases and J 2 bases, leaving 10 bases between the germline ends. The length of the CDR3 is 12 residues. Germline CDR1 SGHDN, CDR2 FVKESK. CDR3 amino acids: CASSGETYEQYF. The CDR3 DNA sequence: TGTGCCAGCTCAGGAGAGACCTACGAGCAGTACTTC.